This paragraph reports one T cell receptor beta chain. Its antigen is not identified. This sample is drawn from a study of Ad26.COV2.S vaccination and SARS-CoV-2 variants. Turning to the study itself: It was the COV1001 Ad26.COV2.S trial arm that included the donor. Whole-study results and caveats: Greater spike-specific TCR breadth was seen in vaccine recipients than in placebo recipients. TCR breadth and depth analyses may have underestimated total T cell responses.

Trimming took off 6 bases at V and 7 bases at J, with 12 bases between the two ends. The germline V gene has CDR1 MNHEY and CDR2 SVGAGI. This CDR3 region has 12 residues. Documented treatment: over 15 received Ad26.COV2.S at low or high dose, single or two shots; 5 received placebo; per-sample allocation not given. Samples were taken on day 63 after the first vaccine or placebo injection. In Boston, an adult donor aged 18-55 years took part. Data came from immunoSEQ multiplex PCR; TCRdb stores just in-frame clones and leaves some out. This table has approximately 250,000 clones, roughly 85% appearing once.

The V gene is TRBV6-5, the J gene TRBJ1-2; no definite D call. The material sequenced was peripheral blood, taken in a trial of Ad26.COV2.S vaccine versus placebo. The clonotype comes from a person aged 18-60 years who received the Ad26.COV2.S COVID-19 vaccine or a placebo. The DNA for the CDR3 is TGTGCCAGCAGGGACGGCGGAGGTGGCTACACCTTC. This encodes CASRDGGGGYTF.